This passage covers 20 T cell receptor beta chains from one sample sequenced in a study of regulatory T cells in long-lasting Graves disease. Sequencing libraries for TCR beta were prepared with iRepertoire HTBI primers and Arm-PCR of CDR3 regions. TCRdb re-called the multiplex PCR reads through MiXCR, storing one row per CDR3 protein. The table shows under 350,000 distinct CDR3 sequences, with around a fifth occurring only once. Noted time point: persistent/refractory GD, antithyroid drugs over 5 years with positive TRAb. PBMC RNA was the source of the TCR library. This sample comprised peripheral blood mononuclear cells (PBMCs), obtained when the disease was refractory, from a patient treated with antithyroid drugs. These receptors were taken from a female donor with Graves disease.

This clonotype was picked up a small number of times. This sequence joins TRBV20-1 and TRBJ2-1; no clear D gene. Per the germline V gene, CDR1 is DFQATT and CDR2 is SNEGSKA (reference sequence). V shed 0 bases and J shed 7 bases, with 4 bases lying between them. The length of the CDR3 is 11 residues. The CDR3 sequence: CSARDGNEQFF. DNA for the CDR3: TGCAGTGCTAGAGATGGGAATGAGCAGTTCTTC.

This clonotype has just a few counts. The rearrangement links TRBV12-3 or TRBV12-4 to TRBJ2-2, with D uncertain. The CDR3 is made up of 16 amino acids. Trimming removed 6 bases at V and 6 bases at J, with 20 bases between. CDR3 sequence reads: CASRGGGYGLPGELFF. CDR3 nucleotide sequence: TGTGCCAGCAGGGGCGGTGGGTACGGTCTTCCCGGGGAGCTGTTTTTT.

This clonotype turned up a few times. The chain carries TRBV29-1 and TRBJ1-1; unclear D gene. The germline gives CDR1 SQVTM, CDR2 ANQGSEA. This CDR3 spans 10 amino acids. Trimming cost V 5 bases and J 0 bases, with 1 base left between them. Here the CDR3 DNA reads TGCAGCGTTTTGAACACTGAAGCTTTCTTT. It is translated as CSVLNTEAFF.

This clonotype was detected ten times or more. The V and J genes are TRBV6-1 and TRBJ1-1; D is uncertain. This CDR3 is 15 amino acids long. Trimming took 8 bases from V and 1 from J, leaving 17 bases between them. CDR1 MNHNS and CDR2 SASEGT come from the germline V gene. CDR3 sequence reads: CASAGGGWGNTEAFF. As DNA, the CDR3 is TGTGCCAGCGCCGGCGGCGGATGGGGGAACACTGAAGCTTTCTTT.

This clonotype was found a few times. The CDR3: CASSSTPLGANVLTF. The CDR3 DNA follows: TGTGCCAGCAGCTCGACACCTCTTGGGGCCAACGTCCTGACTTTC. This rearrangement joins TRBV5-6 to TRBJ2-6; D remains ambiguous. The CDR3 consists of 15 residues. V dropped 3 bases and J dropped 3 bases, with 10 bases sitting between them. Per germline, CDR1 SGHDT and CDR2 YYEEEE. The full variable domain, rest sourced from reference TRBV5-6 and TRBJ2-6, is DAGVTQSPTHLIKTRGQQVTLRCSPKSGHDTVSWYQQALGQGPQFIFQYYEEEERQRGNFPDRFSGHQFPNYSSELNVNALLLGDSALYLCASSSTPLGANVLTFGAGSRLTVL.

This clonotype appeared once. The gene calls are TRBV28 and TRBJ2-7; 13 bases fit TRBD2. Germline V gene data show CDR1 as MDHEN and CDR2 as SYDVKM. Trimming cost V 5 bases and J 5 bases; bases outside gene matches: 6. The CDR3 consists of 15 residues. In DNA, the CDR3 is TGTGCCAGCAGTGCAACTAGCGGGAGGGCCCACGAGCAGTACTTC. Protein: CASSATSGRAHEQYF.

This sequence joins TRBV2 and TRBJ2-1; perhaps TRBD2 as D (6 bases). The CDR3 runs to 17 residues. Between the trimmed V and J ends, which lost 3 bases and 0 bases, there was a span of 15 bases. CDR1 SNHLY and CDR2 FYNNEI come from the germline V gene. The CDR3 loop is CASSEWGELDSYNEQFF. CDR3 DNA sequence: TGTGCCAGCAGTGAGTGGGGGGAGCTAGACTCCTACAATGAGCAGTTCTTC.

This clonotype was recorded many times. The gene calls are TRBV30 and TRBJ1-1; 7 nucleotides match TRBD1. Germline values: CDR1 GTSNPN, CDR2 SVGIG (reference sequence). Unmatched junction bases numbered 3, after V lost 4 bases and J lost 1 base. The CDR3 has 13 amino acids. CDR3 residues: CAWKRGQNTEAFF. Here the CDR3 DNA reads TGTGCCTGGAAGAGGGGGCAGAACACTGAAGCTTTCTTT. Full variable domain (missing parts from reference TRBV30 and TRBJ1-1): SQTIHQWPATLVQPVGSPLSLECTVEGTSNPNLYWYRQAAGRGLQLLFYSVGIGQISSEVPQNLSASRPQDRQFILSSKKLLLSDSGFYLCAWKRGQNTEAFFGQGTRLTVV.

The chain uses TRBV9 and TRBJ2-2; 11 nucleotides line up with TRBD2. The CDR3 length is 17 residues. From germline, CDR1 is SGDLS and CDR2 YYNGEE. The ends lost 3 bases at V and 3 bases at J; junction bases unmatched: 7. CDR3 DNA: TGTGCCAGCAGCGCCGAGGGACTAGCGGAGGACACCGGGGAGCTGTTTTTT. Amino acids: CASSAEGLAEDTGELFF.

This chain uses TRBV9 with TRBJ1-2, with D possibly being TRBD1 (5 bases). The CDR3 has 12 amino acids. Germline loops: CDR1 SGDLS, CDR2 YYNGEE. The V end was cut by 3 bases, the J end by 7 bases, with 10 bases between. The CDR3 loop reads CASSELRAGYTF. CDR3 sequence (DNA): TGTGCCAGCAGCGAACTCAGGGCTGGCTACACCTTC.

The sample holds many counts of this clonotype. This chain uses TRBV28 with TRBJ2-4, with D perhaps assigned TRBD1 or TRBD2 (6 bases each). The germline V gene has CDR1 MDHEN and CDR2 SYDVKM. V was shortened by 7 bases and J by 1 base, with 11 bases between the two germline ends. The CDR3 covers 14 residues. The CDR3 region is CASTGAVAKNIQYF. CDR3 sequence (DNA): TGTGCCAGCACGGGGGCCGTGGCCAAAAACATTCAGTACTTC.

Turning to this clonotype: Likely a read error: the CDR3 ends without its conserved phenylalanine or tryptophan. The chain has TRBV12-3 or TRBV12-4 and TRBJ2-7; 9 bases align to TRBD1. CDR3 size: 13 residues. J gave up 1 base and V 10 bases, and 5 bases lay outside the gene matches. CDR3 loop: CAIQDRGSYEQYL. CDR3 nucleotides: TGTGCCATCCAAGACAGGGGGTCCTACGAGCAGTACCTC.

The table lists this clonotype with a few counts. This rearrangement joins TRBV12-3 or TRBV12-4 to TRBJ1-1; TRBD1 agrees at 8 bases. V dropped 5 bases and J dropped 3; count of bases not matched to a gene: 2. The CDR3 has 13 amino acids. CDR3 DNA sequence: TGTGCCAGCAGTCAGACAGGGGACACTGAAGCTTTCTTT. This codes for CASSQTGDTEAFF.

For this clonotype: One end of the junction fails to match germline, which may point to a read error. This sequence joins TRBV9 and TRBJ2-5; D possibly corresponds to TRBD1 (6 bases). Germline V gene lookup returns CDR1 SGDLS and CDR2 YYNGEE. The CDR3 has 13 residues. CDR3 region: CASSRDIQETQYF. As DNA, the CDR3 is TGCGCCAGCAGTCGGGACATTCAAGAGACCCAGTACTTC.

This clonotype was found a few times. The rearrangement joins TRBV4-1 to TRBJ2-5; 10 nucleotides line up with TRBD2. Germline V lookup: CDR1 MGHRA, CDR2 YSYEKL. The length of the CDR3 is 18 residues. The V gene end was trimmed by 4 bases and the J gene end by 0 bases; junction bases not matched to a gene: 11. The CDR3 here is CASSPIPGLARYQETQYF. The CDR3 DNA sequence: TGCGCCAGCAGCCCCATCCCGGGACTAGCGCGGTACCAAGAGACCCAGTACTTC.

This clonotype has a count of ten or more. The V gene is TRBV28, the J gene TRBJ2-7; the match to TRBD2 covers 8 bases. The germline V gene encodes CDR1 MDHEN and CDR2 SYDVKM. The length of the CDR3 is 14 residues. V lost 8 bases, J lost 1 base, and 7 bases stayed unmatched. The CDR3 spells CASRATGGSYEQYF. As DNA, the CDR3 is TGTGCCAGCCGGGCGACGGGGGGGTCCTACGAGCAGTACTTC.

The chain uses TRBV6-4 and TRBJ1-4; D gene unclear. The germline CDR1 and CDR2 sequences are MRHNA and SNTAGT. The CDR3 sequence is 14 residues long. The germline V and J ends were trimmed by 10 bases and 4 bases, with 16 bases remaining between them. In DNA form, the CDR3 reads TGTGCCAACAAGAACCCGGGATATAATGAAAAACTGTTTTTT. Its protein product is CANKNPGYNEKLFF.

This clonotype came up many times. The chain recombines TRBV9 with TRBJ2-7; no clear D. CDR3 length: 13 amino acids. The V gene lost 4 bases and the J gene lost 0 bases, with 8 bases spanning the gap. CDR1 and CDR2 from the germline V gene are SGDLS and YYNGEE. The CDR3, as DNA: TGTGCCAGCAGCCCTCGGATCTCCTACGAGCAGTACTTC. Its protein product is CASSPRISYEQYF.

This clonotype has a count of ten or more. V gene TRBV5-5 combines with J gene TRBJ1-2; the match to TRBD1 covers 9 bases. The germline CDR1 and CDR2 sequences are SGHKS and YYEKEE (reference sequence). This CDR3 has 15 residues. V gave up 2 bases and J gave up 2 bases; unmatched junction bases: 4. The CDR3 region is CASSLAGTGNYGYTF. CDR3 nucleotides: TGTGCCAGCAGCTTAGCTGGGACAGGGAACTATGGCTACACCTTC.

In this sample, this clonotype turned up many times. The CDR3 here is CAGSQGRSYEQYF. DNA of the CDR3: TGTGCCGGGTCACAGGGTCGGTCCTACGAGCAGTACTTC. The chain uses TRBV6-1 and TRBJ2-7; the D gene is possibly TRBD1 (6 bases). In germline, CDR1 is MNHNS, CDR2 SASEGT. Trimming pared 11 bases from V and 1 base from J, leaving 15 bases between. This CDR3 has 13 amino acids.